This section outlines one T cell receptor (beta chain) sequence together with its context. What it binds is not known. The sample comes from a study of beta chain features in type 1 diabetes. Since all of the isolated RNA was reverse transcribed, expressed TCRB transcripts were what got sequenced. Read counts averaged around 3.9 million for samples of naive, central memory and regulatory T cells. Method: immunoSEQ multiplex PCR; TCRdb's copy keeps in-frame clones and lacks some. The table lists 240,000 or so clones, about 14% of them singletons. Germline V gene data show CDR1 as SQVTM and CDR2 as ANQGSEA. The J segment lost 6 bases and the V segment lost 7 bases, leaving 8 bases of the junction unmatched. The CDR3 consists of 12 residues. Study-wide points: Researchers report that Type 1 diabetes patients had moderately but significantly shorter TCRB CDR3s across all four CD4+ subsets.

Purities in excess of 95% were seen in all sorted populations. The TCR sequence derives from a man aged 25-40 years with type 1 diabetes. Sample: naive CD4+ T cells from blood. The J gene is TRBJ1-1, the V gene TRBV29-1; 7 bases match TRBD1. The CDR3 coding sequence is TGCAGCGCGTTACAGGGGATAGCTGAAGCTTTCTTT. Protein sequence: CSALQGIAEAFF.